This T cell receptor beta chain came from a study of neurological immune-mediated disorders. V was trimmed by 6 bases and J by 7 bases, leaving 19 bases between them. CDR1 and CDR2 from the germline V gene are DFQATT and SNEGSKA (reference sequence). This CDR3 contains 14 residues. Time point denoted: longitudinal time-point 1 (baseline). This clonotype was counted at least ten times. TCRdb ran MiXCR on the 5' RACE reads and lists one entry per CDR3 protein. The data contain some 60,000 distinct CDR3 sequences, around 10% of them singletons. Sequenced: PBMCs. This rearrangement joins TRBV20-1 to TRBJ2-1, with TRBD1 as a possible D gene (6 bases). The receptor was isolated from a male donor with HTLV-1-associated myelopathy (HAM/TSP). In DNA, the CDR3 is TGCAGTGCCCCAGGACAGTTCTCAAATAATGAGCAGTTCTTC. This encodes CSAPGQFSNNEQFF.